This record covers a single T cell receptor (beta chain). Its recognized antigen is unknown. The sample holds no much larger clone one base away, and base qualities are not on file. This sample is part of a study of blood T cell repertoires in COVID-19 (dated by TCRdb to about 2020). In the study overall: Samples from collaborators originated in the United States, Italy and Spain and spanned both the acute and convalescent phases of COVID-19. Where available, HLA class I and class II types were obtained from metadata supplied by the sample provider rather than from assay-based typing. The dataset comprised deeply sampled blood TCRbeta repertoires from subjects exposed to, actively infected with, or recovered from COVID-19. The material from the prospective study consisted of cDNA or gDNA derived from T cells, B-cell-depleted T cells, or PBMCs. Nearly every sample came with metadata listing a de-identified subject ID, COVID-19 status, age in years and sex. The repertoires were released in a freely available public database meant as a resource for research on the immune response to SARS-CoV-2. Samples came from the ongoing ImmuneRACE study (first 160 participants) plus 1,254 subjects from 6 global collaborators. Beyond this particular receptor, the publication reports: How much clinical and demographic metadata was included differed by source and by participant, and the metadata was provided uncurated.

Participants in the prospective study were aged 18 to 89 years, lived in about two dozen United States geographic areas, and enrolled through a virtual design. To assign participants to cohorts, the prospective study relied on clinical history that participants themselves reported in a screening survey and a study questionnaire. ImmuneRACE Cohort 3 recovered participants were defined by two consecutive negative NP/OP PCR tests, healthcare professional clearance, or symptom resolution. In the prospective study, mobile phlebotomists collected whole blood, serum and a nasopharyngeal or oropharyngeal swab from each participant. Over an approximately 2-month period, participants in the prospective study had the option of providing additional blood draws and questionnaires. Blood samples from the prospective study were shipped frozen or at room temperature prior to DNA extraction. TCRbeta CDR3 regions were amplified from genomic DNA using the immunoSEQ Assay, a bias-controlled multiplex PCR. In the original analysis: The number of nucleated cells in each sample was estimated from the amplification of reference gene primers within the assay. To quantify the absolute abundance of each unique TCRbeta CDR3 rearrangement, sequence reads were collapsed and filtered. For each sample, productive Simpson clonality was calculated as the square root of Simpson's diversity index over productive rearrangements. Entries here come from immuneACCESS through TCRdb and include only in-frame sequences with V and J called. Some clones fail to appear in such tables; in the studies checked, an unresolved V gene covers under half of the shortfall, and the cause of the remainder is unknown. That table supplies the V and J calls and clone size; D and trimming were determined from the DNA. The sample table contains 250,000 to 300,000 clones; only one count was recorded for 89% of them. The ten largest clonotypes hold 1.5% to 2% of the sample.

The germline V gene yields MNHEY for CDR1 and SVGAGI for CDR2. Trimming removed 10 bases from V and 1 base from J; the gene matches leave 9 bases unexplained. From its cysteine to its phenylalanine, the CDR3 spans 15 amino acids. Only CDR3 DNA remains: 45 bases, in frame from the first base. Recombination linked TRBV6-5 to TRBJ1-5, with 8 bases aligning to TRBD1. Sequenced input: PBMCs or T cells enriched from blood (not recorded which). This TCR was sampled from a woman aged 40 to 50 who had recovered from COVID-19. The CDR3 is CATVRAGGSNQPQHF. The DNA sequence is TGTGCCACCGTCCGGGCAGGGGGCAGCAATCAGCCCCAGCATTTT.